Sequencing of this TCR beta chain was carried out in a study of blood T cell repertoires in COVID-19. On the study more broadly: Samples came from the United States, Italy and Spain, spanning acute and convalescent COVID-19. In each case, the material was cDNA or gDNA derived from T cells, B-cell-depleted T cells, or PBMCs.

Trimming cost V 5 bases and J 5 bases, with 22 bases left between them. There are 17 residues in the CDR3. From germline, CDR1 is KGHSH and CDR2 LQKENI. In the original workflow: Amplified reference gene primers provided the basis for estimating nucleated cell counts. Generated by immunoSEQ multiplex PCR, the TCRdb table keeps only in-frame clones and is missing some. The DNA gave D and trimming, while V, J and clone size come from that table. Among 170,000 or so clones listed, 90% were seen once. The sequence was collected from a man aged 45-65 years with acute or convalescent COVID-19. The sample comprised peripheral blood. V and J are TRBV18 and TRBJ2-4; D remains unclear. The CDR3 here is CASSKSPGGSVENIQYF. Written as DNA, the CDR3 is TGTGCCAGCTCAAAGAGCCCGGGTGGGTCTGTGGAAAACATTCAGTACTTC.